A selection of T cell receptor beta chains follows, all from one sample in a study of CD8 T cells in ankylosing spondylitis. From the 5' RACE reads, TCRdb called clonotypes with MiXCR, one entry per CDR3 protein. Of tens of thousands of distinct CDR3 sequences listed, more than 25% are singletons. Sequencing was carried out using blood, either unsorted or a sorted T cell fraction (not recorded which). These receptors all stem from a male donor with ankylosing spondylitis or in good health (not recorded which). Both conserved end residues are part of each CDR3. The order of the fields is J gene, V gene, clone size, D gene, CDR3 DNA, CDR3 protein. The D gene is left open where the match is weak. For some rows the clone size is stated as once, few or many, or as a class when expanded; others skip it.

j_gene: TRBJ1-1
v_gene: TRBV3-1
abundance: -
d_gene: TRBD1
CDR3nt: TGTGCCAGCAGCCAAGCAAGGACAGGAATGGAAGCTTTCTTT
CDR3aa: CASSQARTGMEAFF

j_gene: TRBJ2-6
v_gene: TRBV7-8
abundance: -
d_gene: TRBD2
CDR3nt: TGTGCCAGCAGCCGACTAGCGGGAGGGCCGGGAGGGGCCAACGTCCTGACTTTC
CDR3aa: CASSRLAGGPGGANVLTF

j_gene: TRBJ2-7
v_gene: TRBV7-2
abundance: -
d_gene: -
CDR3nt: TGTGCCAGCTCGAACGCCGGGACAAGCTCCTACGAGCAGTACTTC
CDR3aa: CASSNAGTSSYEQYF

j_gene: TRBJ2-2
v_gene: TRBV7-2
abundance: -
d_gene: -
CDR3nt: TGTGCCAGCAGCTTAGGGGTCCAGGGGTCTTACACCGGGGAGCTGTTTTTT
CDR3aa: CASSLGVQGSYTGELFF

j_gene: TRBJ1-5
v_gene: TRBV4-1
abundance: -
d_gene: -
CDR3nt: TGCGCCAGCAGCCAAGATTTTGAGACGACCCATCAGCCCCAGCATTTT
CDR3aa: CASSQDFETTHQPQHF

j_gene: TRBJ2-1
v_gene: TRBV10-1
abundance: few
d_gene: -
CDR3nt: TGCGCCAGCAGTGAGGGTTGGGGGGACGGCACCTACAATGAGCAGTTCTTC
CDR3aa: CASSEGWGDGTYNEQFF

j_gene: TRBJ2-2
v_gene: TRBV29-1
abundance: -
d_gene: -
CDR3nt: TGCAGCGTTGACCGACCTGGGAGCGGGGAGCTGTTTTTT
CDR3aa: CSVDRPGSGELFF

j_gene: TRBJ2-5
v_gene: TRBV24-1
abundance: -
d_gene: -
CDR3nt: TGTGCCACCAGTGAGGAGCGGGCACCTAAGACCCAGTACTTC
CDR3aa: CATSEERAPKTQYF

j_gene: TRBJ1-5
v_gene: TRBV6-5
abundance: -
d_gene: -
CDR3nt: TGTGCCAGCAGTTACTCGAGTTCCCCGGAGACTTATAATCAGCCCCAGCATTTT
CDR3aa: CASSYSSSPETYNQPQHF

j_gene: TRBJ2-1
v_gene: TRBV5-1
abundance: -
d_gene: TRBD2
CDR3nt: TGCGCCAGCAGCTTGGGGTCTAGCGGGAGCGGGAATGAGCAGTTCTTC
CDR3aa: CASSLGSSGSGNEQFF

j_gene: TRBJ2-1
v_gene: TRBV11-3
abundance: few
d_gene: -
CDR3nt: TGTGCCAGCAGCTTAGGAGTGGTGGACAATGAGCAGTTCTTC
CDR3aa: CASSLGVVDNEQFF

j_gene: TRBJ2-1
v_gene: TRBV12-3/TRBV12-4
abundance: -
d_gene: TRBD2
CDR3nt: TGTGCCACGGGGGGACTAGCGGTCAATCGGAATGAGCAGTTCTTC
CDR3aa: CATGGLAVNRNEQFF

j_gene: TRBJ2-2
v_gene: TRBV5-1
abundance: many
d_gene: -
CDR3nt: TGCGCCAGCAGCTGGGGGACGAACACCGGGGAGCTGTTTTTT
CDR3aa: CASSWGTNTGELFF

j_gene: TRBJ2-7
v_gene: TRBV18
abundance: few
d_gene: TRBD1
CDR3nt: TGTGCCAGCTCTCGCCAGGGGGCGGCCTACGAGCAGTACTTC
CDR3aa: CASSRQGAAYEQYF

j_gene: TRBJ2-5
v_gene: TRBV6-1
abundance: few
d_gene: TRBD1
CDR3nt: TGTGCCAGCAGCCATCTTGACAGGGACGGAGAGACCCAGTACTTC
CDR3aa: CASSHLDRDGETQYF

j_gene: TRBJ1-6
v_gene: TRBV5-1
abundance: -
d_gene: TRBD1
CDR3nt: TGCGCCAGCAGCCGGGGACAGGTAAATTCACCCCTCCACTTT
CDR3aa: CASSRGQVNSPLHF

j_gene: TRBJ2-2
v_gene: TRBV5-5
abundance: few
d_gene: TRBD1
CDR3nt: TGTGCCAGCAGCCGTTCCGGGACAGTGGAATCCGGGGAGCTGTTTTTT
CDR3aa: CASSRSGTVESGELFF

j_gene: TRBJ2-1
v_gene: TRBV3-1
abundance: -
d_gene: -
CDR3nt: TGTGCCAGCAGCCAAGCTGCCTACTACAATGAGCAGTTCTTC
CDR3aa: CASSQAAYYNEQFF

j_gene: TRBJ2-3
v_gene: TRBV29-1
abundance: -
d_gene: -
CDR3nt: TGCAGCGTTCCTTGGACTAATACAGATACGCAGTATTTT
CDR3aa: CSVPWTNTDTQYF

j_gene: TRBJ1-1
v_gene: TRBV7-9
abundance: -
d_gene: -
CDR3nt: TGTGCCAGCAGCTTCGGGAAGGCGAACACTGAAGCTTTCTTT
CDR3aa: CASSFGKANTEAFF

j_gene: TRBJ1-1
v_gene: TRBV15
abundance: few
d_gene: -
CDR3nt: TGTGCCACCAGCAGAGATCTTCTGAACACTGAAGCTTTCTTT
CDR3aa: CATSRDLLNTEAFF

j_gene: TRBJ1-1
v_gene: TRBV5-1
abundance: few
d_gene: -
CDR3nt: TGCGCCAGCAGCACTCGGAGCCTGAACACTGAAGCTTTCTTT
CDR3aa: CASSTRSLNTEAFF

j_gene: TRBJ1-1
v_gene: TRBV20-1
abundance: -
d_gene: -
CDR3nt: TGCAGTGCAAGTCCGGAAGGGCCCACTGAAGCTTTCTTT
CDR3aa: CSASPEGPTEAFF

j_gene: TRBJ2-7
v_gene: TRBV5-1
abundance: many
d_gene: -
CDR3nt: TGCGCCAGCAGCTTCGCGGGGAGTGACGAGCAGTACTTC
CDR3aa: CASSFAGSDEQYF

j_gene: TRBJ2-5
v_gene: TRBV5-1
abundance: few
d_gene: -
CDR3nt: TGCGCCAGCAGCTTGGAACCTAACCAAGAGACCCAGTACTTC
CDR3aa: CASSLEPNQETQYF

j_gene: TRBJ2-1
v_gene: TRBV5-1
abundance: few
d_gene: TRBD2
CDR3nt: TGCGCCAGCAGCTCGACTAGCGGGAGGATGCATGAGCAGTTCTTC
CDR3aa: CASSSTSGRMHEQFF

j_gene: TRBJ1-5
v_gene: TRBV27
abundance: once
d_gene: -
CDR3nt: TGTGCCACCCAGGACAGAATTTATAGCAATCAGCCCCAGCATTTT
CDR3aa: CATQDRIYSNQPQHF

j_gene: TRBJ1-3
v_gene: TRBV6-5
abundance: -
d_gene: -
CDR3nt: TGTGCCAGCAGTTACGGTGACAGCTCTGGAAACACCATATATTTT
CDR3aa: CASSYGDSSGNTIYF

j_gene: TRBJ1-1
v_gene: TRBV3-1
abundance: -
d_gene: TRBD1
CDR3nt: TGTGCCAGCTTACGACAGGGACTCACTGAAGCTTTCTTT
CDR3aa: CASLRQGLTEAFF

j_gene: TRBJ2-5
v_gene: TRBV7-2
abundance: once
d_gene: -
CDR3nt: TGTGCCAGCAGCCCTAATTGGTACCCCCAAGAGACCCAGTACTTC
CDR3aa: CASSPNWYPQETQYF

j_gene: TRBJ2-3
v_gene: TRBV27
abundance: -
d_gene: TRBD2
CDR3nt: TGTGCCAGCAGTTTATCACTAGCGGGTGGCACAGATACGCAGTATTTT
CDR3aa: CASSLSLAGGTDTQYF

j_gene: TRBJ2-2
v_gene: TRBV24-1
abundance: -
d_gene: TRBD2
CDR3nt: TGTGCCACCAGTGATAGACGGGGGGGCACCGGGGAGCTGTTTTTT
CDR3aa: CATSDRRGGTGELFF

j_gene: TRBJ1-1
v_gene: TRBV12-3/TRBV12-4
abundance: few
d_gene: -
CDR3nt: TGTGCCAGCAGTTTTCCAGGGTTAACAAGGGACACTGAAGCTTTCTTT
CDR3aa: CASSFPGLTRDTEAFF

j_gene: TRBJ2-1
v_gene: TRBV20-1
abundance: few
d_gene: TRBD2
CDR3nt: TGCAGTGCGAGTACGGGACTAGTTCACAATGAGCAGTTCTTC
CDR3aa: CSASTGLVHNEQFF

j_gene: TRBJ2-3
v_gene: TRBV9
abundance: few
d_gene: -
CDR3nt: TGTGCCAGCAGCGTAGCCCTGGACTATTTAGATACGCAGTATTTT
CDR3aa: CASSVALDYLDTQYF

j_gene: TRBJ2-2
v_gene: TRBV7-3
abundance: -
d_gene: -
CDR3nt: TGTGCCAGCACCCAAACGGAAGGGCTCGGGGAGCTGTTTTTT
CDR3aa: CASTQTEGLGELFF

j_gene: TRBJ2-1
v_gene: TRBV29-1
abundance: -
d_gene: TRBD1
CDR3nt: TGCAGCGTTGGTCGTCCGGGACAGGGGGCTCAATCAGGGCTCTTC
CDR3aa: CSVGRPGQGAQSGLF

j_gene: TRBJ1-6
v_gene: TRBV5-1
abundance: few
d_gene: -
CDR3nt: TGCGCCAGCAGCTTGGATCCAGGGGAGAGGCCCAATTCACCCCTCCACTTT
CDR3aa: CASSLDPGERPNSPLHF

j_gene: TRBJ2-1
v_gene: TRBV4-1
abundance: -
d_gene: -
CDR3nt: TGCGCCAGCAGCCAAGATTCGATGGAGCAGTTCTTC
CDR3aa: CASSQDSMEQFF

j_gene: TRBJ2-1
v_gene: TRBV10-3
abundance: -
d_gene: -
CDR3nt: TGTGCCATCAGTGAGTTGGGGGGAAATGAGCAGTTCTTC
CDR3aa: CAISELGGNEQFF

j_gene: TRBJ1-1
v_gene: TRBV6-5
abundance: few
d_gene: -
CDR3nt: TGTGCCACTCAGTTGGGGTTCCCGGACACTGAAGCTTTCTTT
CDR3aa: CATQLGFPDTEAFF

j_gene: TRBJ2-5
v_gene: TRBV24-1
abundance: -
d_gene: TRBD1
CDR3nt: TGTGCCACCAGTGATTGGGGACAGGACCAAGAGACCCAGTACTTC
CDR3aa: CATSDWGQDQETQYF

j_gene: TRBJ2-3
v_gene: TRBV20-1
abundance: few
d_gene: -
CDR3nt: TGCAGTGCTAGAAGGGTCGAGCAAAACACAGATACGCAGTATTTT
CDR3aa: CSARRVEQNTDTQYF

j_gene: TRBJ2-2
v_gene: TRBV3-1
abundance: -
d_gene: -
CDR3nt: TGTGCCAGCAGGAAACTCGGGGAGCTGTTTTTT
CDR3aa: CASRKLGELFF